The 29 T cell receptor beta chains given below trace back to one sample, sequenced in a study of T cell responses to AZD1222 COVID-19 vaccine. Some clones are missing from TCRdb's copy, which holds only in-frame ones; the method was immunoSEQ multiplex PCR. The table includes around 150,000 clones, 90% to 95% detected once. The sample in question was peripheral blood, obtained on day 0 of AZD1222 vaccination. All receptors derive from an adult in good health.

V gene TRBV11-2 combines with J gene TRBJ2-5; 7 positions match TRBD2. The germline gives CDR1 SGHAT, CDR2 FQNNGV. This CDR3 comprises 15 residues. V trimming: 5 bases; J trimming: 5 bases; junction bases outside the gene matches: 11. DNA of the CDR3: TGTGCCAGCAGCGAAAGGAGCGGGGAGGTGGAGACCCAGTACTTC. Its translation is CASSERSGEVETQYF.

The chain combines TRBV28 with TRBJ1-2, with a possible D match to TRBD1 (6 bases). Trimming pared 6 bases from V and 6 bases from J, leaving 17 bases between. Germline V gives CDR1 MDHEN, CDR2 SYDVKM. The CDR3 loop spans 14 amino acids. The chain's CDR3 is CASSGGGAPHGYTF. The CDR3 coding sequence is TGTGCCAGCAGCGGCGGGGGGGCCCCACATGGCTACACCTTC.

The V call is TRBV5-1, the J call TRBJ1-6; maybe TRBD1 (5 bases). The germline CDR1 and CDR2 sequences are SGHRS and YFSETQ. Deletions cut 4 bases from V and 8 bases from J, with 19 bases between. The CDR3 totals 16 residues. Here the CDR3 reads CASSPGRSLEDSPLHF. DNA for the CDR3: TGCGCCAGCAGCCCGGGACGGAGCCTGGAAGATTCACCCCTCCACTTT.

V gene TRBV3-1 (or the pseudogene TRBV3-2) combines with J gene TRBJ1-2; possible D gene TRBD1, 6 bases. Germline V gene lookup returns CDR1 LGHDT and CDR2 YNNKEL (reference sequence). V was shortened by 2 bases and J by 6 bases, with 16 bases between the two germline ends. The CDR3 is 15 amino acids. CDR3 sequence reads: CASSQRFQGSHGYTF. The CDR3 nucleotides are TGTGCCAGCAGCCAAAGATTTCAGGGGAGCCATGGCTACACCTTC.

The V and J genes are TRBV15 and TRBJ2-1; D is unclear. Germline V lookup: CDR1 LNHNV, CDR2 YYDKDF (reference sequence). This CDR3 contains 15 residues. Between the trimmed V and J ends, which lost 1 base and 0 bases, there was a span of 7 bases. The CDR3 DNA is TGTGCCACCAGCAGAGTACACGGCTCCTACAATGAGCAGTTCTTC. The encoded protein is CATSRVHGSYNEQFF.

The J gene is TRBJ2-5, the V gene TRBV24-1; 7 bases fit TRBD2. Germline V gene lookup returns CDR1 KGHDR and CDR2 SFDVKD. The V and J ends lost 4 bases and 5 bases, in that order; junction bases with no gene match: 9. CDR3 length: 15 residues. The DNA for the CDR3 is TGTGCCACCAGTGAGGCGGGGGTTGGGGGGGAGACCCAGTACTTC. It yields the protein CATSEAGVGGETQYF.

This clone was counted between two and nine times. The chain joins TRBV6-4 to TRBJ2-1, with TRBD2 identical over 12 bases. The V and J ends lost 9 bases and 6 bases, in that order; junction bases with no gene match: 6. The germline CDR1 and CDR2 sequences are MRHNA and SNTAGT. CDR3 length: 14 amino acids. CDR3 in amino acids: CASRLAGDSNEQFF. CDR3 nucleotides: TGTGCCAGTAGACTAGCGGGAGACTCCAATGAGCAGTTCTTC.

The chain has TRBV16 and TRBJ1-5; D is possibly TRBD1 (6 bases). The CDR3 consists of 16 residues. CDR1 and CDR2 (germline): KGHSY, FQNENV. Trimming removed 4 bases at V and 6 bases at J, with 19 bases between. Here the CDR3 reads CASSLPAQGRFQPQHF. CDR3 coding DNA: TGTGCCAGCAGCCTTCCCGCACAGGGAAGGTTTCAGCCCCAGCATTTT.

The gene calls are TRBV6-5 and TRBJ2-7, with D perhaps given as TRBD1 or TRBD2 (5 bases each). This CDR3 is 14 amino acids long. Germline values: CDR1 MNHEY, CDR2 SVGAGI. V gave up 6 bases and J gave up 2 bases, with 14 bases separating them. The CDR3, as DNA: TGTGCCAGCAGGGGACCCACGGAAACCTACGAGCAGTACGTC. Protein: CASRGPTETYEQYV.

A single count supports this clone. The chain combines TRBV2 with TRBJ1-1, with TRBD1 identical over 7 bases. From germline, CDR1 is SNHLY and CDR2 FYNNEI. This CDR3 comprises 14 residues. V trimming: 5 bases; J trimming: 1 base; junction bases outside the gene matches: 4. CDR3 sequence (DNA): TGTGCCAGCAGTTTACGGGACAGGAACACTGAAGCTTTCTTT. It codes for CASSLRDRNTEAFF.

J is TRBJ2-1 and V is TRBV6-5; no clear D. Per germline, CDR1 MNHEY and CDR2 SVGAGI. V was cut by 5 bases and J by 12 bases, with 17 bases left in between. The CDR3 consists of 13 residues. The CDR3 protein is CASSPQAAVGQFF. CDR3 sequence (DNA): TGTGCCAGCAGTCCCCAGGCCGCGGTTGGGCAGTTCTTC.

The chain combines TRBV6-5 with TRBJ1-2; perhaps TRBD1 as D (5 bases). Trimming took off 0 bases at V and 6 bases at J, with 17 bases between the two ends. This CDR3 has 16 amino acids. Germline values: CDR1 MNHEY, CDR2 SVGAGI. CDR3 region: CASSYSTEGWQDGYTF. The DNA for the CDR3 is TGTGCCAGCAGTTACTCGACAGAAGGCTGGCAGGATGGCTACACCTTC.

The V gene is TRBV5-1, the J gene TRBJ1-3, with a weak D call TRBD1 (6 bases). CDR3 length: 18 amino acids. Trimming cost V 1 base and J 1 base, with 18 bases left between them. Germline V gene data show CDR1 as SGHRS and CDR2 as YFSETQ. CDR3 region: CASSLPMTTGSSGNTIYF. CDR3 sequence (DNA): TGCGCCAGCAGCTTGCCAATGACAACAGGGTCATCTGGAAACACCATATATTTT.

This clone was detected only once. The CDR3 protein is CASTLGGTVNSPLHF. For the CDR3, the DNA is TGTGCCAGCACCCTGGGAGGGACTGTGAATTCACCCCTCCACTTT. The chain has TRBV28 and TRBJ1-6, with D perhaps matching TRBD1 (5 bases). Deletions cut 7 bases from V and 7 bases from J, with 17 bases between. Germline V gives CDR1 MDHEN, CDR2 SYDVKM. The CDR3 spans 15 residues.

Here the CDR3 reads CASSPPLSYEQYV. Here the CDR3 DNA reads TGTGCCAGCAGCCCCCCACTCTCCTACGAGCAGTACGTC. V and J are TRBV7-9 and TRBJ2-7, with D unresolved. The CDR3 loop spans 13 amino acids. V was cut by 5 bases and J by 0 bases, with 8 bases left in between. Looked up from germline, CDR1 is SEHNR and CDR2 is FQNEAQ (reference sequence).

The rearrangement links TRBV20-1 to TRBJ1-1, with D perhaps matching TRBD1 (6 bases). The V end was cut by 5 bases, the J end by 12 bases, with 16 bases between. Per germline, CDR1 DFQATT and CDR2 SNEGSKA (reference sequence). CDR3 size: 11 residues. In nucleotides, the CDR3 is TGCAGTGCTCATAAGGGGGTAAGAACTTTCTTT. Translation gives CSAHKGVRTFF.

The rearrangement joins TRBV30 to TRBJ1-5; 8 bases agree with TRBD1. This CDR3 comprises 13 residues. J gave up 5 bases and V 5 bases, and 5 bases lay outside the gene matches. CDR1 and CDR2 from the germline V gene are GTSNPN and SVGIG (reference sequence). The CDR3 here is CAWARQGHQPQHF. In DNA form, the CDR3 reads TGTGCCTGGGCCAGACAGGGGCATCAGCCCCAGCATTTT.

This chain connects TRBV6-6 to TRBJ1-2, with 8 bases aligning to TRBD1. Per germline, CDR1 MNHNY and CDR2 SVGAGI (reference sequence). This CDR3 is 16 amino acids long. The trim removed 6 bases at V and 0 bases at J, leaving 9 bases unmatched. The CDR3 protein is CASRPMDRATNYGYTF. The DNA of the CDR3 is TGTGCCAGCAGACCTATGGACAGGGCGACTAACTATGGCTACACCTTC.

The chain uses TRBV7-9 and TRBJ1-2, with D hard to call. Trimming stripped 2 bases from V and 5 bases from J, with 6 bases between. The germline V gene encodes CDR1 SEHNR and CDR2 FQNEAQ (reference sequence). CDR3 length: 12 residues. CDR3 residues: CASSLLGYGYTF. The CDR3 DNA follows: TGTGCCAGCAGCTTACTAGGGTATGGCTACACCTTC.

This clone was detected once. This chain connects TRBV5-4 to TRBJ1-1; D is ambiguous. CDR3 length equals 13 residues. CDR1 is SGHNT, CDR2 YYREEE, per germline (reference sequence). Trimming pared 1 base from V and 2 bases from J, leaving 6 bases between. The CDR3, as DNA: TGTGCCAGCAGCTTGAGGCGAAACACTGAAGCTTTCTTT. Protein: CASSLRRNTEAFF.

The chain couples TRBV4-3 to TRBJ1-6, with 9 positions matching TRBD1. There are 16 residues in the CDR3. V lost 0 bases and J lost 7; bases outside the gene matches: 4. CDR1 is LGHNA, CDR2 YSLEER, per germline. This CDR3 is CASSQDLGQGNSPLHF. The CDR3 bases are TGCGCCAGCAGCCAAGATTTAGGACAGGGGAATTCACCCCTCCACTTT.

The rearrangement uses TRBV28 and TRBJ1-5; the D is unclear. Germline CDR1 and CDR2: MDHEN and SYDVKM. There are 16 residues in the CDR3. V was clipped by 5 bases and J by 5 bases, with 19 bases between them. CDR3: CASSAHSPGRHQPQHF. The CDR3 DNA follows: TGTGCCAGCAGTGCCCACTCGCCGGGGAGGCATCAGCCCCAGCATTTT.

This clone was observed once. The CDR3 spells CASSPTLDRVNTGELFF. CDR3 DNA sequence: TGTGCCAGCTCACCGACCTTGGACAGGGTAAACACCGGGGAGCTGTTTTTT. The rearrangement links TRBV18 to TRBJ2-2, with TRBD1 matching over 8 bases. Losses at the gene ends were 3 bases for V and 2 bases for J; bases not matched to a gene: 8. CDR3 size: 17 residues. Germline CDR1 is KGHSH and CDR2 is LQKENI.

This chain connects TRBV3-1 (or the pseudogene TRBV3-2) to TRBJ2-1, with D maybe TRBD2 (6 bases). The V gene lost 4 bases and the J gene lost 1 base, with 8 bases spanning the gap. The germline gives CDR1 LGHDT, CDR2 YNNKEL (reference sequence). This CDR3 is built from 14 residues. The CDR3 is CASSRDSSYNEQFF. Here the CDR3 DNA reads TGTGCCAGCAGCCGGGACTCATCCTACAATGAGCAGTTCTTC.

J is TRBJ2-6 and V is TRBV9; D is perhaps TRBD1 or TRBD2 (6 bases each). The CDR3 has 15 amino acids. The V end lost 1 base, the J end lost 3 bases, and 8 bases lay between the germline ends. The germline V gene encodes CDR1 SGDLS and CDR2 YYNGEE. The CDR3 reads CASSVRGDGANVLTF. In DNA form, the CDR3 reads TGTGCCAGCAGCGTAAGGGGGGATGGGGCCAACGTCCTGACTTTC.

The CDR3 sequence: CASLGPAGTMNTGELFF. The CDR3, as DNA: TGTGCCAGCCTAGGCCCCGCCGGGACTATGAACACCGGGGAGCTGTTTTTT. V gene TRBV19 combines with J gene TRBJ2-2; 7 bases line up with TRBD2. Germline V gene data show CDR1 as LNHDA and CDR2 as SQIVND (reference sequence). This CDR3 has 17 residues. V was clipped by 9 bases and J by 1 base; unmatched bases: 14.

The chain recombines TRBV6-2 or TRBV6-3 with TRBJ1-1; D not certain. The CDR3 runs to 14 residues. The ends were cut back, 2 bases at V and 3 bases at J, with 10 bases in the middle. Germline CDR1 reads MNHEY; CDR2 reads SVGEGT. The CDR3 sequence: CASSYSGFYTEAFF. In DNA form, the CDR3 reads TGTGCCAGCAGTTACAGTGGGTTTTACACTGAAGCTTTCTTT.

The CDR3 protein is CACWPNYGYTF. CDR3 sequence (DNA): TGTGCCTGTTGGCCTAACTATGGCTACACCTTC. This rearrangement joins TRBV30 to TRBJ1-2, with unresolved D. Per germline, CDR1 GTSNPN and CDR2 SVGIG (reference sequence). The CDR3 runs 11 residues. V was clipped by 6 bases and J by 0 bases, with 5 bases between them.

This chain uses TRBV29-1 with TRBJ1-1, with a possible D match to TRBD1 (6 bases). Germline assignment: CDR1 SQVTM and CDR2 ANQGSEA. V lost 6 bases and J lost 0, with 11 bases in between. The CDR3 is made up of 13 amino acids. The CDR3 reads CSVTGQMNTEAFF. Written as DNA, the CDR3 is TGCAGCGTGACAGGACAGATGAACACTGAAGCTTTCTTT.